The 5 T cell receptor beta chains in this list originate from one sample, sequenced in a study of blood T cell repertoires in COVID-19. The method was immunoSEQ multiplex PCR; TCRdb's version includes in-frame clones alone and lacks a portion of them. The table includes about 53,000 clones, nearly 90% detected once. Material: peripheral blood. The receptors here all came from a man in his fifties or sixties with active COVID-19.

Concerning this clone itself: One end of the junction fails to match germline, which may point to a read error. V and J are TRBV2 and TRBJ2-5; D gene uncertain. In germline, CDR1 is SNHLY, CDR2 FYNNEI. This CDR3 spans 13 amino acids. CDR3 bases: TGTGCCAGCGACCAGGCCATCCAAGGGACCCAGTACTTC. Its translation is CASDQAIQGTQYF.

V is TRBV18 and J is TRBJ2-2; no clear D gene. V lost 2 bases and J lost 4, with 8 bases in between. Per the germline V gene, CDR1 is KGHSH and CDR2 is LQKENI. The CDR3 length is 14 residues. DNA of the CDR3: TGTGCCAGCTCACCAGGGCAGACCACCGGGGAGCTGTTTTTT. It encodes CASSPGQTTGELFF.

The rearrangement joins TRBV5-5 to TRBJ2-7; TRBD1 aligns across 7 bases. The CDR3 has 15 residues. Germline lookup yields CDR1 SGHKS and CDR2 YYEKEE (reference sequence). V lost 3 bases to trimming and J lost 7 bases; unmatched junction nucleotides: 13. CDR3 residues: CASSSAAGGFREQYF. In nucleotides, the CDR3 is TGTGCCAGCAGCTCGGCGGCAGGGGGATTTAGGGAGCAGTACTTC. Full variable domain (remainder filled in from reference TRBV5-5 and TRBJ2-7): DAGVTQSPTHLIKTRGQQVTLRCSPISGHKSVSWYQQVLGQGPQFIFQYYEKEERGRGNFPDRFSARQFPNYSSELNVNALLLGDSALYLCASSSAAGGFREQYFGPGTRLTVT.

V is TRBV2 and J is TRBJ2-7, with TRBD2 matching 10 bases. From germline, CDR1 is SNHLY and CDR2 FYNNEI. Trimming took 6 bases from V and 3 from J; bases not matched to a gene: 5. The CDR3 consists of 14 residues. The CDR3 nucleotides read TGTGCCAGCAGAAGCGGGAGGGCCGTCTACGAGCAGTACTTC. It yields the protein CASRSGRAVYEQYF.

This clone was found once. This chain connects TRBV18 to TRBJ1-2, with D unclear. This CDR3 has 15 amino acids. Per the germline V gene, CDR1 is KGHSH and CDR2 is LQKENI. V was clipped by 0 bases and J by 3 bases, with 11 bases between them. The CDR3 DNA is TGTGCCAGCTCACCACCAAGCAGGAACGACTATGGCTACACCTTC. Amino acids: CASSPPSRNDYGYTF.